The rows below give T cell receptor beta chains drawn from one sample of a study of T cell changes during pregnancy in multiple sclerosis. Assay: immunoSEQ multiplex PCR; the TCRdb copy retains only in-frame clones and omits some. The repertoire has fewer than 40,000 clones, 89% of them found once; the top ten carry over 9.5%. The sample here was CD8+ T cells from peripheral blood mononuclear cells, taken in the second trimester of pregnancy. These receptor sequences come from a female donor with multiple sclerosis, enrolled in a pregnancy study. The CDR3 runs from the conserved cysteine through the conserved F or W. The D gene is left open where the match is weak. Size values are once, few and many counts, or a class for expanded clones, and some rows have none.

abundance	j_gene	len	d_gene	v_gene	CDR3nt	CDR3aa
.	TRBJ1-1	15	.	TRBV4-1	TGCGCCAGCAGCCAAGCGGGGACACGGAACACTGAAGCTTTCTTT	CASSQAGTRNTEAFF
.	TRBJ1-4	12	.	TRBV7-9	TGTGCCAGCAGCGTTGACAGAGAAAAACTGTTTTTT	CASSVDREKLFF
.	TRBJ1-2	16	.	TRBV28	TGTGCCAGCAGTTCGGCGATTGGGCAAGGGGATCTTGGCTACACCTTC	CASSSAIGQGDLGYTF
.	TRBJ2-2	16	TRBD2	TRBV19	TGTGCCAGTAGTTTACCGGGACTAGGGGACACCGGGGAGCTGTTTTTT	CASSLPGLGDTGELFF
.	TRBJ1-3	15	TRBD1	TRBV7-9	TGTGCCAGCAGCTCCGGGACAGCCTCTGGAAACACCATATATTTT	CASSSGTASGNTIYF
.	TRBJ1-2	18	TRBD1	TRBV27	TGTGCCAGCAGTTTAAGACGGGTGACAGGGGCTACTTCTGAGGGCTACACCTTC	CASSLRRVTGATSEGYTF
.	TRBJ2-1	15	TRBD1	TRBV9	TGTGCCAGCAGCGTAAGGAGGACAGGGGTCAATGAGCAGTTCTTC	CASSVRRTGVNEQFF
.	TRBJ1-3	17	.	TRBV7-9	TGTGCCAGCAGCTCCACTACAACAGGTTACTCTGGAAACACCATATATTTT	CASSSTTTGYSGNTIYF
.	TRBJ1-1	14	.	TRBV19	TGTGCCAGTAGTATGCTACAGGGTGGCACTGAAGCTTTCTTT	CASSMLQGGTEAFF
.	TRBJ2-1	14	.	TRBV27	TGTGCCAGCGGAGAGACACGCGGGGCCAATGAGCAGTTCTTC	CASGETRGANEQFF
.	TRBJ2-5	13	.	TRBV27	TGTGCCAGCAGTTCACACCTCCAAGAGACCCAGTACTTC	CASSSHLQETQYF
.	TRBJ2-7	13	TRBD2	TRBV5-1	TGCGCCAGCAGCGTGGGGGGGGTCTACGAGCAGTACTTC	CASSVGGVYEQYF
.	TRBJ2-7	15	.	TRBV11-2	TGTGCCAGCACCTTGGGACGCCGGACTACATACGAGCAGTACTTC	CASTLGRRTTYEQYF
.	TRBJ2-2	16	.	TRBV6-5	TGTGCCAGCAGTTACTCGACAGTTTCGAACACCGGGGAGCTGTTTTTT	CASSYSTVSNTGELFF
.	TRBJ1-5	15	.	TRBV2	TGTGCCAGCAGAGAGACCGGGGGTGGGGGTCAGCCCCAGCATTTT	CASRETGGGGQPQHF
.	TRBJ2-3	14	.	TRBV27	TGTGCCAGCAGGACTCAACAAAGCGGGGATACGCAGTATTTT	CASRTQQSGDTQYF
.	TRBJ2-1	13	.	TRBV7-9	TGTGCCAGCAGCGGGGGCGCTGGCAATGAGCAGTTCTTC	CASSGGAGNEQFF
.	TRBJ2-1	16	.	TRBV10-1	TGCGCCAGCAGTGAGATTAACAGACTAGACCGCAATGAGCAGTTCTTC	CASSEINRLDRNEQFF
.	TRBJ2-7	15	TRBD1	TRBV27	TGTGCCAGCAGTTTCCGAACAGGGGGTTTCTACGAGCAGTACTTC	CASSFRTGGFYEQYF
.	TRBJ1-1	15	.	TRBV4-1	TGCGCCAGCAGCCAAGATCGGGGTGTGGGCACTGAAGCTTTCTTT	CASSQDRGVGTEAFF
.	TRBJ2-1	14	TRBD2	TRBV9	TGTGCCAGCAGCGGAGCGGGAGCCGGCAATGAGCAGTTCTTC	CASSGAGAGNEQFF
once	TRBJ1-3	14	TRBD1	TRBV7-2	TGTGCCAGCAGCCGGGGACAGGGTCGAAACACCATATATTTT	CASSRGQGRNTIYF
.	TRBJ2-5	13	.	TRBV27	TGTGCCAGCAGTTTGGACTGGGGAGAGACCCAGTACTTC	CASSLDWGETQYF
.	TRBJ1-2	14	.	TRBV9	TGTGCCAGCAGCGTAGATAGCAGGGCGGGGGGCTACACCTTC	CASSVDSRAGGYTF
.	TRBJ1-1	15	.	TRBV13	TGTGCCAGCAGCTTAGCGTCAGGGCTAGAGAGTGAAGCTTTCTTT	CASSLASGLESEAFF
.	TRBJ2-1	15	TRBD1	TRBV9	TGTGCCAGCAGCGTCCGGGACAGGTCTTACAATGAGCAGTTCTTC	CASSVRDRSYNEQFF
once	TRBJ2-1	15	TRBD1	TRBV9	TGTGCCAGCAGCGTAGTAGGGACAGGTCTGAATGAGCAGTTCTTC	CASSVVGTGLNEQFF
.	TRBJ2-5	14	.	TRBV5-6	TGTGCCAGCAGCTTGGGGACATACCAAGAGACCCAGTACTTC	CASSLGTYQETQYF
.	TRBJ2-1	18	TRBD2	TRBV14	TGTGCCAGCAGCCAAGGAAGCGGGGGACTAAGCTCCTACAATGAGCAGTTCTTC	CASSQGSGGLSSYNEQFF
.	TRBJ2-7	16	.	TRBV27	TGTGCCAGCAGCCTAGGGTGGGGGGAGAGTAAGTACGAGCAGTACTTC	CASSLGWGESKYEQYF
.	TRBJ1-5	12	.	TRBV28	TGTGCCAGCGCAGGGCGCAATCAGCCCCAGCATTTT	CASAGRNQPQHF
.	TRBJ2-7	15	TRBD2	TRBV9	TGTGCCAGCAGCCCCGGGACTAGCGGCTCCTACGAGCAGTACTTC	CASSPGTSGSYEQYF
medium-sized	TRBJ1-2	13	TRBD1	TRBV13	TGTGCCAGCAGCCAGGGGGTAAACTATGGCTACACCTTC	CASSQGVNYGYTF
.	TRBJ1-1	16	TRBD1	TRBV19	TGTGCCAGTAGTATAGGGGACAGGGGGCAAGCTACTGAAGCTTTCTTT	CASSIGDRGQATEAFF
few	TRBJ2-5	16	TRBD2	TRBV11-3	TGTGCCAGCAGCCCAACTAGCGGGGGGTACCAAGAGACCCAGTACTTC	CASSPTSGGYQETQYF
.	TRBJ2-7	14	.	TRBV7-6	TGTGCCAGCAGCCCTCGAGGGGAGGCCTACGAGCAGTACTTC	CASSPRGEAYEQYF
.	TRBJ2-1	16	TRBD1	TRBV4-1	TGCGCCAGCAGCCAAGAAGGGACAGGGGGCAGGAATGAGCAGTTCTTC	CASSQEGTGGRNEQFF
.	TRBJ2-1	15	TRBD2	TRBV27	TGTGCCAGCAGTTTGTTCACTAGCGGGAGTTTTGAGCAGTTCTTC	CASSLFTSGSFEQFF
.	TRBJ1-1	14	.	TRBV6-1	TGTGCCAGCAGTGAAGTGGCTCTCGGAGTTGAAGCTTTCTTT	CASSEVALGVEAFF
.	TRBJ1-1	13	.	TRBV5-4	TGTGCCAGCAGCCGAAGGGGGAACACTGAAGCTTTCTTT	CASSRRGNTEAFF
few	TRBJ2-7	13	TRBD1	TRBV7-9	TGTGCCACCGGGGACAGGCAACTTTACGAGCAGTACTTC	CATGDRQLYEQYF
.	TRBJ2-1	13	.	TRBV30	TGTGCCTGGTCGTGGAGCTCCTACAATGAGCAGTTCTTC	CAWSWSSYNEQFF
.	TRBJ1-1	11	.	TRBV19	TGTGCCAGTAACGGGAGGACTGAAGCTTTCTTT	CASNGRTEAFF
once	TRBJ1-1	15	.	TRBV4-2	TGTGCCAGCAGCCAAGATCATGGGGGAGGCGCTGAAGCTTTCTTT	CASSQDHGGGAEAFF
.	TRBJ2-5	14	TRBD2	TRBV5-1	TGCGCCAGCAGCCCCGGACTAGCGATCGAGACCCAGTACTTC	CASSPGLAIETQYF